This T cell receptor (beta chain) was sequenced during a study of type 1 regulatory T cells. Study background: T-allo10 is a Tr1-enriched, alloantigen-specific CD4 T cell product made in vitro.

TCRdb recomputed calls from the reads with MiXCR, one row per CDR3 protein. This sample has about 67,000 distinct CDR3 sequences, with approximately 47% found just once. This clonotype has a handful of counts. Its target is unknown. The specimen was cultured non-Tr1 T cells, either the whole culture or a sorted T cell fraction (not recorded which). The sequence was collected from a human donor in good health.

The CDR3 coding sequence is TGTGCCAGCTCAAGACAGGGCCGAAACACTGAAGCTTTCTTT. This translates into CASSRQGRNTEAFF. The chain combines TRBV18 with TRBJ1-1, with 7 bases lining up with TRBD1. The V gene end was trimmed by 5 bases and the J gene end by 2 bases; junction bases not matched to a gene: 5. The CDR3 has 14 amino acids. The germline gives CDR1 KGHSH, CDR2 LQKENI.